The clone carrying this T cell receptor (beta chain) was counted at least ten times. Its antigen is currently unknown. The library was prepared for alpha chains; this beta chain is a stray read, so its frequency means little. The time point was: sample taken at primary tumor resection. A total of some 70 untreated early-stage non-small cell lung cancer patients served as donors. Sequencing of whole RNA from tumor, nontumor lung or frozen PBMC involved no sorting. Every TCR cDNA molecule carried a tag that served as a unique molecular identifier. TCRdb re-called the 5' RACE reads with MiXCR, one entry per CDR3 protein. The table includes 18,000 or so distinct CDR3 sequences, 9.6% detected once. The source of the sample is a study of spatial heterogeneity in lung cancer. The CDR3 has 13 residues. The V gene lost 8 bases and the J gene lost 0 bases, with 10 bases spanning the gap. Germline V CDR1 and CDR2: MNHEY, SVGEGT.

General study findings and limits: For expanded intratumoral alpha and beta TCRs, counts tracked tumor mutation counts.

Material: lung tumor tissue, obtained at surgery. This TCR was sampled from a female donor with early-stage non-small cell lung cancer. The V and J genes are TRBV6-2 or TRBV6-3 and TRBJ1-2; weak D call: TRBD1 (5 bases). The chain's CDR3 is CASLNRTNYGYTF. DNA of the CDR3: TGTGCCAGCCTAAACAGGACTAACTATGGCTACACCTTC.